Following are 8 T cell receptor beta chains from one sample sequenced in a study of blood T cells in healthy people across ages. Next came a second PCR, run for about 7 to 12 cycles, which used a sample-barcoded 5' primer along with a J-beta primer mix. TCRdb reanalysed the 5' RACE reads using MiXCR and keeps one entry per CDR3 protein. Of roughly 800,000 distinct CDR3 sequences in the sample, roughly 64% are singletons; the top ten hold roughly 22%. Input material: blood. The receptors here all came from a man in his thirties or forties in good health.

The CDR3 is CSAQWGQGYEQYF. As DNA, the CDR3 is TGCAGCGCCCAATGGGGACAGGGCTACGAGCAGTACTTC. V usage is TRBV29-1 and J usage is TRBJ2-7; 9 nucleotides match TRBD1. Germline loops: CDR1 SQVTM, CDR2 ANQGSEA. This CDR3 has 13 amino acids. V lost 7 bases to trimming and J lost 3 bases; unmatched junction nucleotides: 7.

The chain has TRBV7-2 and TRBJ1-6; D unresolved. The CDR3 consists of 12 residues. Germline loops: CDR1 SGHTA, CDR2 FQGNSA. Deletions cut 1 base from V and 11 bases from J, with 6 bases between. The DNA for the CDR3 is TGTGCCAGCAGCTTAGGATTTGCACCCCTCCACTTT. It encodes CASSLGFAPLHF. Using reference TRBV7-2 and TRBJ1-6 for the parts outside the CDR3, the full variable domain is GAGVSQSPSNKVTEKGKDVELRCDPISGHTALYWYRQSLGQGLEFLIYFQGNSAPDKSGLPSDRFSAERTGGSVSTLTIQRTQQEDSAVYLCASSLGFAPLHFGNGTRLTVT.

This clonotype was observed a handful of times. This chain joins TRBV5-1 and TRBJ2-1; 10 bases agree with TRBD2. The CDR3 covers 16 residues. The V gene end was trimmed by 3 bases and the J gene end by 0 bases; junction bases not matched to a gene: 3. Per germline, CDR1 SGHRS and CDR2 YFSETQ. CDR3 nucleotide sequence: TGCGCCAGCAGCTCCGAGCGGGGGGGCTCCTACAATGAGCAGTTCTTC. As protein: CASSSERGGSYNEQFF.

The chain carries TRBV24-1 and TRBJ2-3, with TRBD2 matching 9 bases. The CDR3 spans 17 residues. V shed 5 bases and J 4 bases; nucleotides not matched to a gene: 12. The germline CDR1 and CDR2 sequences are KGHDR and SFDVKD. For the CDR3, the DNA is TGTGCCACCAGTGCCCGTAGTAGCGGGAGAGAGTCAGATACGCAGTATTTT. Amino acid sequence: CATSARSSGRESDTQYF.

J is TRBJ2-7 and V is TRBV28; D could derive from TRBD1 or TRBD2 (7 bases each). CDR3 length: 13 amino acids. Trimming removed 6 bases from V and 3 bases from J, with 12 bases in between. Germline CDR1 is MDHEN and CDR2 is SYDVKM. DNA for the CDR3: TGTGCCAGCAGAGCGGGACAGCTCTACGAGCAGTACTTC. This sequence encodes CASRAGQLYEQYF.

The rearrangement links TRBV5-5 to TRBJ2-5; TRBD1 or TRBD2 may be the D gene (5 bases each). The CDR3 spans 17 residues. Germline CDR1 SGHKS, CDR2 YYEKEE (reference sequence). Trimming cost V 5 bases and J 11 bases, with 31 bases left between them. CDR3 nucleotide sequence: TGTGCCAGCAGTCCCGGCAGGGCGGGTTTGCGTATCTCCTCTCAGTACTTC. Amino acid sequence: CASSPGRAGLRISSQYF.

This clonotype was detected a few times. The chain couples TRBV20-1 to TRBJ2-3; 10 positions match TRBD2. The length of the CDR3 is 16 residues. Germline-derived CDR1 and CDR2 are DFQATT and SNEGSKA (reference sequence). V trimming: 6 bases; J trimming: 1 base; junction bases outside the gene matches: 10. CDR3 sequence: CSAPQRGTSGTDTQYF. The CDR3 region has the DNA TGCAGTGCCCCGCAAAGGGGGACTAGCGGCACAGATACGCAGTATTTT.

On this clonotype itself: Sequence at one end of the junction differs from germline and may be a read error. The V gene is TRBV29-1, the J gene TRBJ2-1; no reliable D call. Germline loops: CDR1 SQVTM, CDR2 ANQGSEA. The CDR3 is made up of 12 amino acids. As DNA, the CDR3 is TGCAGCGTTGGTCAGTCCTACAATGAGCGGTTCTTC. Protein: CSVGQSYNERFF.